Sequencing of this T cell receptor (beta chain) was carried out in a study of blood T cells in healthy people across ages. Per sample, extraction of total RNA gave at least 5.5 micrograms in every case. In the case of this clonotype: What it binds is unknown.

Study results and caveats: Diversity estimated from one million T cells was considered an underestimate.

Using a J-beta primer mix together with a sample-barcoded 5' primer, a second PCR was run for roughly 6 to 11 cycles. Tagging of each cDNA molecule was performed by a template-switch adaptor with 12 random nucleotides. One entry per CDR3 protein, called by TCRdb with MiXCR from the 5' RACE reads. Found here are roughly 1.5 million distinct CDR3 sequences, roughly 43% of them singletons; the top ten hold approximately 4%. Per germline, CDR1 SEHNR and CDR2 FQNEAQ (reference sequence). CDR3 length: 13 amino acids. Trimming stripped 7 bases from V and 5 bases from J, with 14 bases between. The clonotype originates from a woman between 18 and 29 years old in good health. The sequenced material came from blood. The genes are TRBV7-9 and TRBJ1-1; weak D call: TRBD1 (6 bases). DNA of the CDR3: TGTGCCAGCATCCCCCCAGGGGCTACTGAAGCTTTCTTT. Translated, it gives CASIPPGATEAFF.